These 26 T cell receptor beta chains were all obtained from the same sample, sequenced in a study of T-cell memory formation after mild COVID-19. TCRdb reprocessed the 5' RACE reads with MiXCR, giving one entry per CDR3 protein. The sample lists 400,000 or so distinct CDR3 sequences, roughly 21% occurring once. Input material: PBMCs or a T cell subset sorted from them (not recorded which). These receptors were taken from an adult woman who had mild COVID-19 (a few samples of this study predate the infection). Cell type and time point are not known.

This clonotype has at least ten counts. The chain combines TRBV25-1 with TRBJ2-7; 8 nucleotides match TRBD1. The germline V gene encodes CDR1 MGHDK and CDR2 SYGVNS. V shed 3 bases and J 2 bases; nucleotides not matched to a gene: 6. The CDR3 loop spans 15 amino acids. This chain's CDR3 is CASSDSLTGAYEQYF. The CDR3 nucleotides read TGTGCCAGCAGTGATTCTCTGACAGGGGCCTACGAGCAGTACTTC.

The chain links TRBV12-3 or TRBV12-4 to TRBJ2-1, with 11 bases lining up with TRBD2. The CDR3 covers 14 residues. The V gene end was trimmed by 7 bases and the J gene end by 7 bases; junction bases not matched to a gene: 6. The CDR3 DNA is TGTGCCAGCACTTTGACTAGCGGGAAAAATGAGCAGTTCTTC. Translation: CASTLTSGKNEQFF.

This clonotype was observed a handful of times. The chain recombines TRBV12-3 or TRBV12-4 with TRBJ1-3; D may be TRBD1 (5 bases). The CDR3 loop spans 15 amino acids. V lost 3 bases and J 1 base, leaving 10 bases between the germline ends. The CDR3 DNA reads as TGTGCCAGCAGTTTTGTTGGGGGATCTGGAAACACCATATATTTT. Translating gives CASSFVGGSGNTIYF.

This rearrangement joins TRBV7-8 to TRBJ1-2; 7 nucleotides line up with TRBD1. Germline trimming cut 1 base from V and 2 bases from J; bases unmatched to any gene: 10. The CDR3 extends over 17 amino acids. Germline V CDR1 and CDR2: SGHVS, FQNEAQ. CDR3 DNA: TGTGCCAGCAGCTTAGGCGTTATAGGCAGGGGGAACTATGGCTACACCTTC. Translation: CASSLGVIGRGNYGYTF.

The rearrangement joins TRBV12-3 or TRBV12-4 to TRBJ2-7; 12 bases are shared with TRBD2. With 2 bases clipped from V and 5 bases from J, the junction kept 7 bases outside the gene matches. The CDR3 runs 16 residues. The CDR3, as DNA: TGTGCCAGCAGTTTACGGACTAGCGGGATAAGGAACGAGCAGTACTTC. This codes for CASSLRTSGIRNEQYF.

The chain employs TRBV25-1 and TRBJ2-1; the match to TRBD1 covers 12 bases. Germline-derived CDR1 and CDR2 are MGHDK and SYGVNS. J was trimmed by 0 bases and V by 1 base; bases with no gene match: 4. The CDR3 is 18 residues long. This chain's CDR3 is CASSEWGTGGRSYNEQFF. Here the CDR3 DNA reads TGTGCCAGCAGTGAATGGGGGACAGGGGGCCGCTCCTACAATGAGCAGTTCTTC.

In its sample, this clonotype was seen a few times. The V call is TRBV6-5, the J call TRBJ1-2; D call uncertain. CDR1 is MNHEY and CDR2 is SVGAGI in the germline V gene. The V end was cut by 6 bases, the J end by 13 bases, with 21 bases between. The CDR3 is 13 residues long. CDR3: CASSTLGRGKSTF. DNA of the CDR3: TGTGCCAGCAGCACATTAGGAAGAGGAAAGAGCACCTTC.

CDR3 protein: CASSIRAGVRHNEQFF. The CDR3 nucleotides read TGTGCCAGTAGTATAAGGGCGGGAGTGCGCCACAATGAGCAGTTCTTC. The chain links TRBV19 to TRBJ2-1; 7 bases agree with TRBD2. The CDR3 extends over 16 amino acids. Unmatched junction bases numbered 9, after V lost 2 bases and J lost 5 bases. The germline V gene encodes CDR1 LNHDA and CDR2 SQIVND (reference sequence).

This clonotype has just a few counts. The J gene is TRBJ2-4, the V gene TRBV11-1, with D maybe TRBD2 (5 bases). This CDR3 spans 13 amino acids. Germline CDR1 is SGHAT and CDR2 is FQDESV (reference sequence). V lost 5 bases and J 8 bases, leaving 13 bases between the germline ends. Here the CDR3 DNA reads TGTGCCAGCAGCCCGGGGAGAGGAGACATTCAGTACTTC. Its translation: CASSPGRGDIQYF.

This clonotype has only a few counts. CDR3 sequence: CASSQVFVAGMETQYF. The CDR3 coding sequence is TGCGCCAGCAGCCAAGTATTCGTAGCGGGTATGGAGACCCAGTACTTC. The V call is TRBV4-1, the J call TRBJ2-5, with 7 bases that match TRBD2. This CDR3 region has 16 residues. V gave up 1 base and J gave up 5 bases; unmatched junction bases: 10. Germline lookup yields CDR1 MGHRA and CDR2 YSYEKL.

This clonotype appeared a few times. The CDR3 region has the DNA TGTGCCAGCGGTGAAACAGGGAAGAGGAATGAGCAGTTCTTC. Translating gives CASGETGKRNEQFF. The chain couples TRBV6-2 or TRBV6-3 to TRBJ2-1, with a weak D call TRBD1 (6 bases). CDR1 is MNHEY, CDR2 SVGEGT, per germline. Between the trimmed V and J ends, which lost 8 bases and 7 bases, there was a span of 18 bases. CDR3 length: 14 residues.

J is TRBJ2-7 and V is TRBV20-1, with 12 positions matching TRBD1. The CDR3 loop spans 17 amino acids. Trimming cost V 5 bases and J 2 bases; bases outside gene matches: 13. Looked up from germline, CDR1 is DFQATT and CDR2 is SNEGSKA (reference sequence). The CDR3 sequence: CSAPSPRDRGRPYEQYF. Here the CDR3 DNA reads TGCAGTGCTCCTAGCCCTCGGGACAGGGGGCGCCCCTACGAGCAGTACTTC.

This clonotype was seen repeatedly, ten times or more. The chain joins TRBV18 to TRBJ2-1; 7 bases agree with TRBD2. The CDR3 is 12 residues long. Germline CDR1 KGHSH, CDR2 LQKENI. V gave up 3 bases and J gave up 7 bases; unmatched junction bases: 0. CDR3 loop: CASSPSGNEQFF. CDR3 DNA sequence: TGTGCCAGCTCACCTAGCGGGAATGAGCAGTTCTTC.

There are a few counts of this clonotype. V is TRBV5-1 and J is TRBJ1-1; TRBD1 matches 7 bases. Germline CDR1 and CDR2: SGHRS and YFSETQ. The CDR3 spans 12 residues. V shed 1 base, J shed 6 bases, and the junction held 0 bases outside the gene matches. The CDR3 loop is CASSLTGAEAFF. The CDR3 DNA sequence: TGCGCCAGCAGCTTGACAGGGGCTGAAGCTTTCTTT. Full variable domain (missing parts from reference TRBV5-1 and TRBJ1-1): KAGVTQTPRYLIKTRGQQVTLSCSPISGHRSVSWYQQTPGQGLQFLFEYFSETQRNKGNFPGRFSGRQFSNSRSEMNVSTLELGDSALYLCASSLTGAEAFFGQGTRLTVV.

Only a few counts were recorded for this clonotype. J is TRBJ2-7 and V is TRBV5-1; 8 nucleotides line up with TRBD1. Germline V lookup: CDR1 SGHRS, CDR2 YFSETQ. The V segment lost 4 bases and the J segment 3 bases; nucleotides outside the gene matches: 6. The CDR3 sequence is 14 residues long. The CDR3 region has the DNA TGCGCCAGCAGCACATGGGACAGGAACTACGAGCAGTACTTC. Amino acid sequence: CASSTWDRNYEQYF. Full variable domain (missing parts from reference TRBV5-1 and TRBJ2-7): KAGVTQTPRYLIKTRGQQVTLSCSPISGHRSVSWYQQTPGQGLQFLFEYFSETQRNKGNFPGRFSGRQFSNSRSEMNVSTLELGDSALYLCASSTWDRNYEQYFGPGTRLTVT.

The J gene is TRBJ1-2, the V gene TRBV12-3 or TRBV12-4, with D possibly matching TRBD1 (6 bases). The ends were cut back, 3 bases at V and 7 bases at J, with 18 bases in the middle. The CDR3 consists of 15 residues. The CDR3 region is CASSFGGPIPAGYTF. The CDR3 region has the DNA TGTGCCAGCAGTTTTGGGGGCCCTATCCCGGCTGGCTACACCTTC.

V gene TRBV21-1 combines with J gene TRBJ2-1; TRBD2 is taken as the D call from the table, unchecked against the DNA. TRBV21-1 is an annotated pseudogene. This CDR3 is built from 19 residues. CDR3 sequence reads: CASSKGPRASPNRTNEQFF. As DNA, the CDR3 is TGTGCCAGCAGCAAGGGGCCGAGAGCTAGCCCGAACCGCACTAATGAGCAGTTCTTC.

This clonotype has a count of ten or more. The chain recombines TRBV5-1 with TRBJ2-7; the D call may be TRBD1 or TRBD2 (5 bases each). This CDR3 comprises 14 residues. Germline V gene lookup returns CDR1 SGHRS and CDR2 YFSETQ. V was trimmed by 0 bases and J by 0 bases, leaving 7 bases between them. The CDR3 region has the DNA TGCGCCAGCAGCTTGGTTGGGGGCTCCTACGAGCAGTACTTC. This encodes CASSLVGGSYEQYF.

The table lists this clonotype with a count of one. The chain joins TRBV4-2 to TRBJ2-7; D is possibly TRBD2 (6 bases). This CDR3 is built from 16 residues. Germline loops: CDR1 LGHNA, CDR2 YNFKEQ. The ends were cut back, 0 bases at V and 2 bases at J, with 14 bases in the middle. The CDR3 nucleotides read TGTGCCAGCAGCCAAGATGTCGGGGCGGGGACCTACGAGCAGTACTTC. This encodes CASSQDVGAGTYEQYF.

Written as DNA, the CDR3 is TGTGCCAGCATCGGGAGGGGAGGCTCACCCCTCCACTTT. Residues: CASIGRGGSPLHF. V usage is TRBV25-1 and J usage is TRBJ1-6; weak D call: TRBD1 (5 bases). The CDR3 runs 13 residues. Germline V gene lookup returns CDR1 MGHDK and CDR2 SYGVNS. The V end was cut by 7 bases, the J end by 10 bases, with 14 bases between.

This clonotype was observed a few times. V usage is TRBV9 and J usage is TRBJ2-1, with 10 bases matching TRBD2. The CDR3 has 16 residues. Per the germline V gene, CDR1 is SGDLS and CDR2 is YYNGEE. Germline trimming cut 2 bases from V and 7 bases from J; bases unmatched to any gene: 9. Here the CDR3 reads CASSVGLAGVGNEQFF. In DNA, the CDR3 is TGTGCCAGCAGCGTTGGGCTAGCGGGAGTAGGGAATGAGCAGTTCTTC.

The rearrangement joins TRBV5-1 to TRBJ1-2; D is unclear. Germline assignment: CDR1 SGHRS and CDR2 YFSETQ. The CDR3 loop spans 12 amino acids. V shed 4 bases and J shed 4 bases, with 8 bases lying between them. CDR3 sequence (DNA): TGCGCCAGCAGCGCTGACCGCTATGGCTACACCTTC. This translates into CASSADRYGYTF.

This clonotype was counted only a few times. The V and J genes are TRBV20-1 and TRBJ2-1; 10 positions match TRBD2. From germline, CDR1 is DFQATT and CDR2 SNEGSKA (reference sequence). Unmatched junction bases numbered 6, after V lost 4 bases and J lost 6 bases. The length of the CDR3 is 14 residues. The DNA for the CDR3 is TGCAGTGCTAAACTAGCGGGGATCGGCAATGAGCAGTTCTTC. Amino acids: CSAKLAGIGNEQFF.

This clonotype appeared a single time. This CDR3 is CASSLAQGGQPQHF. The CDR3 DNA reads as TGTGCCAGCAGCTTAGCCCAGGGAGGCCAGCCCCAGCATTTT. The chain combines TRBV7-8 with TRBJ1-5; D possibly corresponds to TRBD1 (5 bases). Germline V gives CDR1 SGHVS, CDR2 FQNEAQ. Trimming took off 0 bases at V and 7 bases at J, with 10 bases between the two ends. The CDR3 covers 14 residues.

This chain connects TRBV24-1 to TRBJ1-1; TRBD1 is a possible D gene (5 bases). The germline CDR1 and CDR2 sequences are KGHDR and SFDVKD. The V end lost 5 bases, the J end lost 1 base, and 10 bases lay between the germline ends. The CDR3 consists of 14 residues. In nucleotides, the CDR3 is TGTGCCACCAGTGTTGACAGCAAGAACACTGAAGCTTTCTTT. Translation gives CATSVDSKNTEAFF.

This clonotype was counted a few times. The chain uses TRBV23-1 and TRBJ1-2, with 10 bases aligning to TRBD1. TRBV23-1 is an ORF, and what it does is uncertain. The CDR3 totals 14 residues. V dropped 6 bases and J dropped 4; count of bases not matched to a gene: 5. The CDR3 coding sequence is TGCGCCAGCAGCCGGGACAGGGGAATCTATGGCTACACCTTC. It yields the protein CASSRDRGIYGYTF.